This T cell receptor beta chain was retrieved from a study of T-cell reconstitution after alpha-beta-depleted transplantation in children (TCRdb year 2016). Some background on the complete study: The study quantitatively tracked T-cell immune reconstitution after TCRalphabeta/CD19-depleted allogeneic hematopoietic cell transplantation in children using TCR repertoire profiling. The paper's findings and limits, for the study overall: Over the following months the frequencies of hyperexpanded clones went down, and after one year T-cell counts and TCRbeta diversity were mostly credited to newly produced T cells. The high TCRbeta diversity at day 60 in some patients was ascribed to recipient T cells and intrathymic progenitors that had survived conditioning. About two months after transplant, the apparently early recovery of alphabetaT-cell counts reportedly depended on just several hundred clones that had expanded rapidly and came from non-depleted graft cells.

Library preparation was by PCR. TCRdb records Illumina HiSeq 2500 as the sequencer. TCR library preparation used molecular barcoding, with unique molecular identifiers applied to normalize quantification of the TCRbeta repertoire. TCRdb reran the public reads through fastp at Q25 and MiXCR, keeping productive beta chains. Each CDR3 protein gets just one entry, which takes the most common genes and DNA from the rows behind it. The sample has about 980,000 distinct CDR3 sequences on record, roughly 29% of them singletons. The top ten clones comprise under 30% of the sample. Comments on this clonotype: The clone's antigen remains unknown. Within one base of it there is no much larger clone, and no base qualities were kept.

The CDR3 covers 16 residues, taking in both the cysteine and the phenylalanine. Only the CDR3 portion is preserved as DNA: 48 bases, with reading frame beginning at the first base. From a lookup of the germline V gene, CDR1 and CDR2 are LGHNA and YNFKEQ. V is cut back by 3 bases and J by 5 bases, with 10 bases in the junction unmatched. The treatment or condition label corresponds to: allogeneic hematopoietic cell transplantation with graft depleted of TCRalphabeta T cells and CD19 B cells. TCRalphabeta/CD19-depleted allogeneic hematopoietic cell grafts were given to the transplant recipients, all of whom were children.

The chain is encoded by TRBV4-2 joined to TRBJ2-5; 9 bases in the junction line up with TRBD1. This clonotype originated in a boy under two years old who had a stem cell transplant for SCID, so the T cells may come from the graft donor. The material was PBMCs, mostly from graft donor cells, obtained 360 days after TCRalphabeta/CD19-depleted stem cell transplant. CDR3 sequence: CASSHPGTGNIETQYF. The DNA sequence follows: TGTGCCAGCAGCCATCCCGGGACAGGGAATATCGAGACCCAGTACTTC.